This T cell receptor beta chain was retrieved from a study of T cells in Graves' hyperthyroidism and ophthalmopathy. At the level of the study: Peripheral blood collection took place at initial diagnosis, before any treatment. Overall study results and limits: In the blood, most expanded thyroid clonotypes above 0.001 appeared as well.

Regarding this clonotype: Its antigen is still unknown.

The study excluded patients with uncontrolled infection, other autoimmune disease, pregnancy or lactation. The investigators amplified TCR beta CDR3 regions from RNA transcripts. With the HTBI primer set, the TCR CDR3 went through a first round of RT-PCR. Each CDR3 protein is one row after TCRdb ran MiXCR on the multiplex PCR reads. The sample records about 840,000 distinct CDR3 sequences, 38% being singletons. This TCR came from a man aged 18 to 35 with Graves' hyperthyroidism. The specimen sequenced was blood.

Here the CDR3 DNA reads TGTGCCAGCAGCTTGATCGTAAACACCGGGGAGCTGTTTTTT. It is translated as CASSLIVNTGELFF. The rearrangement links TRBV7-3 to TRBJ2-2; D ambiguous. Looked up from germline, CDR1 is SGHTA and CDR2 is FQGTGA. V lost 3 bases, J lost 2 bases, and 7 bases lay in between. This CDR3 is built from 14 residues.